A selection of T cell receptor beta chains follows, all from one sample in a study of shared clonotypes between healthy human individuals. The repertoire was sequenced with immunoSEQ multiplex PCR; TCRdb's copy has only in-frame clones and lacks some. In the table there are over a million clones, around 74% of which are singletons. Sequenced: memory CD4+ T cells sorted from blood. Receptors originate from a man aged 18-30 years in good health. Each CDR3 is given with its conserved first and last residue. The D gene is left open where the match is weak. Clone size is not always given. Where it is, it says once, few, many or a class for expanded clones.

V	D	size	J	length	DNA	CDR3
TRBV7-9	.	.	TRBJ2-7	14	TGTGCCAGCACCTCGGAGGGACTCCTCGGCGAGCAGTACTTC	CASTSEGLLGEQYF
TRBV19	TRBD1	few	TRBJ1-4	14	TGTGCCAGTACGGAAGGGACAGGGAGTGAAAAACTGTTTTTT	CASTEGTGSEKLFF
TRBV19	.	.	TRBJ1-2	16	TGTGCCAGTAGTATAGGAAAAATCGGGACGGGGTTGGGCTACACCTTC	CASSIGKIGTGLGYTF
TRBV15	.	.	TRBJ2-1	15	TGTGCCACCAGCAGTCCCAAAACGGGAATCAATGAGCAGTTCTTC	CATSSPKTGINEQFF
TRBV19	.	.	TRBJ2-1	14	TGTGCCAGTAGCGGGATAAGCTCCTACAATGAGCAGTTCTTC	CASSGISSYNEQFF
TRBV9	.	once	TRBJ2-7	15	TGTGCCAGCAGCGTAGCCGGGACACGCTCCTACGAGCAGTACTTC	CASSVAGTRSYEQYF
TRBV11-2	TRBD1	.	TRBJ2-5	15	TGTGCCAGCAGCTTGGGACAGGACGTACAAGAGACCCAGTACTTC	CASSLGQDVQETQYF
TRBV7-2	TRBD1	once	TRBJ2-3	16	TGTGCCAGCAGCGGAAACTGGGACAGGGGATCGGATACGCAGTATTTT	CASSGNWDRGSDTQYF
TRBV5-1	TRBD2	few	TRBJ2-7	15	TGCGCCAGCAGCTCCGGGACTAGCGGGAGCAACGAGCAGTACTTC	CASSSGTSGSNEQYF
TRBV7-2	.	.	TRBJ2-1	14	TGTGCCAGCAGCTCGCCAGGGGCACCCAATGAGCAGTTCTTC	CASSSPGAPNEQFF
TRBV5-1	.	.	TRBJ2-5	15	TGCGCCAGCAGCTTGAGCTCCTCACACCAAGAGACCCAGTACTTC	CASSLSSSHQETQYF
TRBV5-1	.	.	TRBJ2-7	15	TGCGCCAGCAGCTTGGACTCGGGGTACTCCTACGAGCAGTACTTC	CASSLDSGYSYEQYF
TRBV4-1	.	.	TRBJ2-7	15	TGCGCCAGCAGCCAAGAGTACAGGCTGGGGAACGAGCAGTACTTC	CASSQEYRLGNEQYF
TRBV9	.	.	TRBJ1-5	14	TGTGCCAGCAGCGTAGTGGCCGCCGGGGGGCCCCAGCATTTT	CASSVVAAGGPQHF
TRBV18	.	few	TRBJ1-6	12	TGTGCCTCAAATGGGGGGAGTTCACCCCTCCACTTT	CASNGGSSPLHF
TRBV7-3	TRBD1	few	TRBJ1-1	13	TGTGCCAGCAGCCGGGACAGTACGGCCAAAGCTTTCTTT	CASSRDSTAKAFF
TRBV7-9	.	.	TRBJ2-3	13	TGTGCCAGCAACTTAGGTTTGTTGGATACGCAGTATTTT	CASNLGLLDTQYF
TRBV5-4	TRBD1	.	TRBJ1-1	13	TGTGCCAGCAGCACCGGACAGGACACTGAAGCTTTCTTT	CASSTGQDTEAFF